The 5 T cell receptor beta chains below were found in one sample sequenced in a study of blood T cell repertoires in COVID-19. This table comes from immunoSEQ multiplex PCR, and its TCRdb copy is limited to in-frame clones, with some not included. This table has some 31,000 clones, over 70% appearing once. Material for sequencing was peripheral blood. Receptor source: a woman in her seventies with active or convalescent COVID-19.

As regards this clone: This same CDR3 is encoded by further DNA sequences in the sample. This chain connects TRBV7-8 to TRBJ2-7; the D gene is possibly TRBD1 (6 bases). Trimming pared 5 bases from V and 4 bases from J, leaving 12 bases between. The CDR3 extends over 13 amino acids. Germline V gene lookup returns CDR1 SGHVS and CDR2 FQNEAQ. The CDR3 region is CASSPGQIYEQYF. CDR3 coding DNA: TGTGCCAGCAGCCCCGGACAGATTTACGAGCAGTACTTC.

The chain's CDR3 is CASSLTRQERNTEAFF. The CDR3 DNA sequence: TGTGCCAGCAGCCTCACCCGACAGGAACGCAACACTGAAGCTTTCTTT. The chain couples TRBV3-1 (or the pseudogene TRBV3-2) to TRBJ1-1; tentatively, D is TRBD1 (6 bases). The CDR3 is made up of 16 amino acids. Germline V gives CDR1 LGHDT, CDR2 YNNKEL (reference sequence). Deletions cut 4 bases from V and 2 bases from J, with 17 bases between.

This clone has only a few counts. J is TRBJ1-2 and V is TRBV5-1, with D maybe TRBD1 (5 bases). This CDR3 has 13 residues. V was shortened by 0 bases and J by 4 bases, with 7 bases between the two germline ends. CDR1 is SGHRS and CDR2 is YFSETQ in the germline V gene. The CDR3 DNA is TGCGCCAGCAGCTTGGACGGGGGCTATGGCTACACCTTC. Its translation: CASSLDGGYGYTF.

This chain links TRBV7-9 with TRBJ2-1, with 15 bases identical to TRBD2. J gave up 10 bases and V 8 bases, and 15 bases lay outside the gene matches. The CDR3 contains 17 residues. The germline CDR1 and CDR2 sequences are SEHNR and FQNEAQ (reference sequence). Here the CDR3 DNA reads TGTGCCAGCGCGGGAACCCAGGGACTAGCGGGGGGCGGGGAGCAGTTCTTC. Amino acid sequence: CASAGTQGLAGGGEQFF.

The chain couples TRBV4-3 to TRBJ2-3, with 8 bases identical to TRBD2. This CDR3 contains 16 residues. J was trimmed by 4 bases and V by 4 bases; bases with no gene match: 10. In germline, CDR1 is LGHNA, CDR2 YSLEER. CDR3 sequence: CASSPRSGGVADTQYF. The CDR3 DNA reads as TGCGCCAGCAGCCCTCGAAGCGGGGGAGTTGCAGATACGCAGTATTTT.